The source of this T cell receptor (beta chain) is a study of blood T cells in healthy people across ages. The study, taken as a whole, reports: CMV infection status of these donors was not known.

Total RNA, at least 6 micrograms per sample, was extracted from PBMCs. In the case of this clonotype: Antigen specificity is unknown.

Next came a second PCR, run for about 6 to 12 cycles, which used a sample-barcoded 5' primer along with a J-beta primer mix. TCRdb called the 5' RACE reads again in MiXCR, with one record for every CDR3 protein. Seen here are 700,000 to 850,000 distinct CDR3 sequences, 36% observed once, and the top ten hold about an eighth. The sequenced material came from blood. This clonotype was obtained from a man between 18 and 35 years old in good health.

CDR3 DNA: TGTGCCAGCAGCTGGGGACAGGGTCGGAGCAATCAGCCCCAGCATTTT. As protein: CASSWGQGRSNQPQHF. The chain is built from TRBV7-9 and TRBJ1-5, with TRBD1 identical over 9 bases. The CDR3 totals 16 residues. Germline assignment: CDR1 SEHNR and CDR2 FQNEAQ (reference sequence). Unmatched junction bases numbered 5, after V lost 4 bases and J lost 1 base.